This T cell receptor beta chain was captured by sequencing in a study of blood T cell repertoires in COVID-19. This CDR3 spans 13 amino acids. Germline CDR1 and CDR2: LGHDT and YNNKEL (reference sequence). V lost 1 base, J lost 4 bases, and 7 bases lay in between. Produced via immunoSEQ multiplex PCR; TCRdb's table is partial and in-frame only. This table has 120,000 to 150,000 clones, about 88% appearing once. The receptor was derived from a human donor with acute or convalescent COVID-19. The donor label of this sample is uncertain. The chain joins TRBV3-1 (or the pseudogene TRBV3-2) to TRBJ1-1; D ambiguous. Material: peripheral blood. The DNA of the CDR3 is TGTGCCAGCAGCCAAGCTCGGGGCACTGAAGCTTTCTTT. As protein: CASSQARGTEAFF.